This T cell receptor beta chain is from a study of TIL therapy for anti-PD-1-resistant metastatic lung cancer. For the study at large: Half of patients were current or former smokers. The study, taken as a whole, reports: Many TIL product clones were absent from baseline tumor, suggesting clonal contraction.

The time point: pre-treatment sample, taken before nivolumab and TIL therapy. The tumor samples were excised metastases, mostly pleural nodules or supraclavicular lymph nodes. Progressing patients received lymphodepletion, expanded TIL infusion and IL-2. In the case of this clone: Its antigen is still unknown.

Per the germline V gene, CDR1 is SGHRS and CDR2 is YFSETQ. The trim removed 0 bases at V and 3 bases at J, leaving 5 bases unmatched. CDR3 length: 16 residues. This was the immunoSEQ v3 assay. Clones were read by immunoSEQ multiplex PCR, and TCRdb kept only the in-frame ones, dropping some. The table shows about 2,100 clones, with less than 85% occurring only once. The source was tumor tissue, collected at baseline. The chain uses TRBV5-1 and TRBJ2-7; 11 positions agree with TRBD2. The TCR sequence derives from a person aged 30 to 80 with non-small cell lung cancer. The CDR3 loop reads CASSLVGTSGYYEQYF. The CDR3 region has the DNA TGCGCCAGCAGCTTGGTGGGGACTAGCGGATACTACGAGCAGTACTTC.